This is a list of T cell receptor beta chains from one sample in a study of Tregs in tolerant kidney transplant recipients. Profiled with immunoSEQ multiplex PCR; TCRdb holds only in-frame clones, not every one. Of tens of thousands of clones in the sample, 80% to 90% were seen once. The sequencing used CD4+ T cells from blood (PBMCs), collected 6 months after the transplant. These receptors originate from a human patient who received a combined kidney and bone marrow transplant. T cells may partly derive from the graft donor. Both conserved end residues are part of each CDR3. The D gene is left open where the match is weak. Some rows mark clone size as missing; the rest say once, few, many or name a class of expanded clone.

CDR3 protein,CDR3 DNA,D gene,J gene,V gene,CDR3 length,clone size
CASSEPGGGTEAFF,TGTGCCAGCAGTGAACCTGGGGGGGGGACTGAAGCTTTCTTT,-,TRBJ1-1,TRBV6-1,14,-
CASSSGTSGPVDTQYF,TGTGCCAGCAGCTCCGGGACTAGCGGACCGGTTGATACGCAGTATTTT,TRBD2,TRBJ2-3,TRBV7-9,16,once
CASSFSDTYGYTF,TGTGCCAGCAGCTTTTCGGACACTTATGGCTACACCTTC,-,TRBJ1-2,TRBV5-6,13,-
CASSFLYGSNEKLFF,TGTGCCAGCAGCTTTCTGTACGGGTCAAATGAAAAACTGTTTTTT,-,TRBJ1-4,TRBV5-6,15,-
CSARDRGVAFF,TGCAGTGCTAGAGACAGGGGAGTAGCTTTCTTT,-,TRBJ1-1,TRBV20-1,11,-
CSVYSGGAGLVQFF,TGCAGCGTGTATAGCGGGGGGGCCGGCTTGGTGCAGTTCTTC,TRBD2,TRBJ2-1,TRBV29-1,14,once
CASSPMTGGDSSEQFF,TGTGCCAGTAGTCCGATGACAGGGGGCGATTCTTCTGAGCAGTTCTTC,TRBD1,TRBJ2-1,TRBV19,16,once
CSGYDRGRAFF,TGCAGCGGATACGACAGGGGAAGAGCTTTCTTT,TRBD1,TRBJ1-1,TRBV29-1,11,-
CASSQVTSGSYEQYF,TGCGCCAGCAGCCAAGTAACTAGCGGGAGTTACGAGCAGTACTTC,TRBD2,TRBJ2-7,TRBV4-3,15,-
CASSEGLGTQAFF,TGTGCCAGCAGTGAAGGGCTAGGGACTCAAGCTTTCTTT,-,TRBJ1-1,TRBV2,13,-
CASSLDGLAGALNEQFF,TGTGCCAGCAGCTTAGACGGGCTAGCGGGGGCGCTCAATGAGCAGTTCTTC,TRBD2,TRBJ2-1,TRBV11-3,17,-
CASSYGTGTYGYTF,TGTGCCAGCAGCTACGGGACAGGGACCTATGGCTACACCTTC,TRBD1,TRBJ1-2,TRBV5-4,14,once
CASSLLTGGAPEQFF,TGTGCCAGCTCACTCTTAACCGGGGGGGCCCCGGAGCAGTTCTTC,TRBD2,TRBJ2-1,TRBV18,15,-
CASRGRVKLFF,TGTGCCAGCAGGGGGAGGGTAAAACTGTTTTTT,-,TRBJ1-4,TRBV6-6,11,-
CASSLRTSGQETQYF,TGCGCCAGCAGCCTCAGAACTAGCGGCCAAGAGACCCAGTACTTC,TRBD2,TRBJ2-5,TRBV5-1,15,-
CASSSGNSYNEQFF,TGTGCCAGCAGTAGCGGGAATTCCTACAATGAGCAGTTCTTC,TRBD2,TRBJ2-1,TRBV7-9,14,-
CAISVDRVGDSPLHF,TGTGCCATCAGTGTGGACAGGGTCGGGGATTCACCCCTCCACTTT,TRBD1,TRBJ1-6,TRBV10-3,15,-
CASSQRPHTYQETQYF,TGTGCCAGCAGCCAACGCCCCCACACCTACCAAGAGACCCAGTACTTC,-,TRBJ2-5,TRBV4-2,16,-
CASGLILQGKGYEQYF,TGTGCTAGTGGTTTGATATTACAGGGTAAGGGCTACGAGCAGTACTTC,-,TRBJ2-7,TRBV12-5,16,-
CASGRQGQGGNTIYF,TGTGCCAGCGGTAGACAGGGCCAAGGAGGAAACACCATATATTTT,TRBD1,TRBJ1-3,TRBV14,15,-
CASSQDPDRDTSPLHF,TGCGCCAGCAGCCAAGATCCGGACAGGGACACTTCACCCCTCCACTTT,TRBD1,TRBJ1-6,TRBV4-3,16,few
CASRTRAQGSYEQYF,TGTGCCAGCAGGACCCGGGCCCAGGGGTCCTACGAGCAGTACTTC,-,TRBJ2-7,TRBV2,15,few
CASSVAVGPAENEQFF,TGTGCCAGCAGCGTAGCGGTGGGGCCAGCCGAGAATGAGCAGTTCTTC,-,TRBJ2-1,TRBV9,16,-
CASKWGLAGFSYNEQFF,TGTGCCAGCAAGTGGGGACTAGCGGGCTTCTCCTACAATGAGCAGTTCTTC,TRBD2,TRBJ2-1,TRBV7-9,17,-
CAISEGTAQETQYF,TGTGCCATCAGTGAGGGAACAGCCCAAGAGACCCAGTACTTC,-,TRBJ2-5,TRBV10-3,14,-
CASSLMGADQPQHF,TGTGCCAGCAGTTTAATGGGAGCGGATCAGCCCCAGCATTTT,-,TRBJ1-5,TRBV27,14,-
CASSQGSKREASSYNEQFF,TGTGCCAGCAGCCAAGGATCCAAGCGGGAGGCCAGCTCCTACAATGAGCAGTTCTTC,TRBD2,TRBJ2-1,TRBV14,19,once
CASSEDDPIWRAQYF,TGTGCCAGCAGTGAAGACGACCCAATCTGGCGGGCGCAGTACTTC,-,TRBJ2-5,TRBV2,15,-
CASRRGGSNYGYTF,TGTGCCAGCAGACGGGGGGGATCTAACTATGGCTACACCTTC,-,TRBJ1-2,TRBV6-1,14,-
CASSLVQGGETQYF,TGCGCCAGCAGCTTGGTACAGGGGGGGGAGACCCAGTACTTC,-,TRBJ2-5,TRBV5-1,14,-
CASSADTDSYEQYF,TGTGCCAGCAGCGCCGACACCGACTCCTACGAGCAGTACTTC,-,TRBJ2-7,TRBV9,14,-
CATSRTQGGHTEAFF,TGTGCCACCAGCAGAACACAGGGGGGGCACACTGAAGCTTTCTTT,TRBD1,TRBJ1-1,TRBV15,15,-
CASSGLAGSYNEQFF,TGTGCCAGCAGTGGACTAGCGGGAAGTTACAATGAGCAGTTCTTC,TRBD2,TRBJ2-1,TRBV2,15,-
CASRRMERTDTQYF,TGTGCCAGCAGACGGATGGAGAGGACAGATACGCAGTATTTT,-,TRBJ2-3,TRBV6-5,14,-
CASARAGGVTDTQYF,TGTGCCAGCGCCCGGGCGGGGGGGGTCACAGATACGCAGTATTTT,TRBD2,TRBJ2-3,TRBV6-5,15,-